Presented here are 24 T cell receptor beta chains from one specimen sequenced in a study of monozygotic twins with inflammatory bowel disease (dated by TCRdb to between 2018 and 2020). Library construction relied on 5' RACE. The sample was run on an Illumina HiSeq 2500. Following TCRdb reprocessing, every CDR3 protein sequence forms one entry, and DNA is not provided. The table of this sample itemizes roughly 100,000 distinct CDR3 sequences. The top ten clonotypes cover around 1.9% of the sample. The sequencing input was blood. The receptors come from a human donor with ulcerative colitis or Crohn's disease, or a healthy co-twin of an affected twin (not recorded which).

The CDR3 is CASRMTGGKQETQYF. The genes are TRBV27 and TRBJ2-5; TCRdb's D call of TRBD1 is untestable without DNA. This CDR3 is 15 amino acids long. The germline V gene encodes CDR1 MNHEY and CDR2 SMNVEV (reference sequence).

The chain couples TRBV19 to TRBJ2-3; TCRdb's D gene call, TRBD1, goes unchecked for lack of DNA. CDR1 and CDR2 (germline): LNHDA, SQIVND (reference sequence). This CDR3 comprises 19 residues. CDR3 in amino acids: CASSMTQGRHYASTDTQYF.

The chain employs TRBV12-3 or TRBV12-4 and TRBJ2-5. The CDR3 loop spans 11 amino acids. CDR3 residues: CASTTQETQYF.

This chain joins TRBV5-1 and TRBJ1-1. The CDR3 extends over 14 amino acids. Germline CDR1 SGHRS, CDR2 YFSETQ. CDR3 in amino acids: CASSLTVGNTEAFF.

The CDR3 sequence is CASRVGPTIGEQQYTTAYNEQFF. The chain uses TRBV7-2 and TRBJ2-1. CDR1 is SGHTA, CDR2 FQGNSA, per germline. The CDR3 sequence is 23 residues long.

The CDR3 reads CASSLGQGAYEQYF. The chain is built from TRBV5-1 and TRBJ2-7; the D call from TCRdb, TRBD1, cannot be confirmed without DNA. The CDR3 is 14 residues long. Germline V gene sequence: CDR1 SGHRS, CDR2 YFSETQ.

This chain links TRBV18 with TRBJ2-7. The CDR3 has 14 residues. CDR1 is KGHSH, CDR2 LQKENI, per germline. The CDR3 is CASSPTGRSYEQYF.

V is TRBV20-1 and J is TRBJ2-7; absent DNA, TCRdb's TRBD1 call cannot be checked. Germline CDR1 and CDR2: DFQATT and SNEGSKA (reference sequence). This CDR3 comprises 13 residues. The chain's CDR3 is CSARETGPYEQYF.

J is TRBJ2-7 and V is TRBV28; checking the TCRdb D call of TRBD1 is not possible without DNA. The CDR3 runs 14 residues. Germline values: CDR1 MDHEN, CDR2 SYDVKM. CDR3 residues: CASSWAGYAGEQYF.

The chain's CDR3 is CSVVRGPVNTGELFF. This chain links TRBV29-1 with TRBJ2-2; TCRdb indicates TRBD2, and absent DNA this call remains unverified. This CDR3 region has 15 residues. Germline values: CDR1 SQVTM, CDR2 ANQGSEA.

The chain combines TRBV5-4 with TRBJ1-2; the D call from TCRdb, TRBD1, cannot be confirmed without DNA. The CDR3 is made up of 14 amino acids. Germline V gives CDR1 SGHNT, CDR2 YYREEE (reference sequence). The CDR3: CASSLERGGNGYTF.

The CDR3 reads CASSPGLAGTGETQYF. This sequence joins TRBV7-9 and TRBJ2-5; checking the TCRdb D call of TRBD2 is not possible without DNA. The CDR3 runs 16 residues. Germline values: CDR1 SEHNR, CDR2 FQNEAQ (reference sequence).

This chain links TRBV12-3 or TRBV12-4 with TRBJ2-1; TCRdb's D gene call, TRBD1, goes unchecked for lack of DNA. The CDR3 is 16 amino acids. The CDR3 is CANSLNRGNRGNEQFF.

The J gene is TRBJ1-5, the V gene TRBV20-1; lacking DNA, the TRBD1 call made by TCRdb goes unchecked. This CDR3 region has 16 residues. Per the germline V gene, CDR1 is DFQATT and CDR2 is SNEGSKA (reference sequence). The CDR3 protein is CSAPMAGGVYSQPQHF.

The V and J genes are TRBV3-1 and TRBJ2-5. Germline CDR1 LGHDT, CDR2 YNNKEL (reference sequence). This CDR3 comprises 14 residues. CDR3 residues: CASSQGDSQETQYF.

V and J are TRBV20-1 and TRBJ2-5; TCRdb picks TRBD2, but there is no DNA to check that call. The CDR3 spans 13 residues. The germline V gene encodes CDR1 DFQATT and CDR2 SNEGSKA (reference sequence). The CDR3 protein is CSAGGTRQETQYF.

The rearrangement joins TRBV10-1 to TRBJ2-1; TCRdb proposes TRBD2, but this gene call is untestable without DNA. The germline V gene encodes CDR1 WNHNN and CDR2 SYGVQD (reference sequence). The CDR3 contains 15 residues. The CDR3 sequence is CASRAGTSTQDEQFF.

The chain couples TRBV15 to TRBJ2-1; checking the TCRdb D call of TRBD2 is not possible without DNA. Germline CDR1 is LNHNV and CDR2 is YYDKDF (reference sequence). The CDR3 covers 17 residues. CDR3 sequence reads: CATSSGSRESAYNEQFF.

V usage is TRBV5-5 and J usage is TRBJ1-4. This CDR3 spans 15 amino acids. The germline V gene has CDR1 SGHKS and CDR2 YYEKEE (reference sequence). CDR3 sequence reads: CASRRSGATNEKLFF.

This chain uses TRBV28 with TRBJ2-7; TCRdb designates TRBD1, a call that cannot be tested without DNA. This CDR3 comprises 14 residues. In germline, CDR1 is MDHEN, CDR2 SYDVKM. The CDR3 region is CASRGVGGGYEQYF.

J is TRBJ2-7 and V is TRBV4-1; TCRdb reports TRBD2, a call that lacks DNA to check it against. Germline V gene sequence: CDR1 MGHRA, CDR2 YSYEKL. CDR3 size: 21 residues. CDR3 protein: CASSQESLAGAHYPGSYEQYF.

The chain uses TRBV19 and TRBJ2-1; without DNA, the TCRdb call of TRBD2 cannot be checked. CDR3 length: 16 amino acids. Germline V gene data show CDR1 as LNHDA and CDR2 as SQIVND (reference sequence). The CDR3 reads CASSVQVAGGGNEQFF.

V and J are TRBV25-1 and TRBJ2-5; TCRdb outputs TRBD2, but without DNA this stays unchecked. CDR3 length: 16 residues. Germline CDR1 MGHDK, CDR2 SYGVNS. This CDR3 reads CASSDPSGSIGETQYF.

This chain uses TRBV12-3 or TRBV12-4 with TRBJ2-2; TCRdb returns TRBD2, unconfirmable since there is no DNA. The CDR3 is made up of 15 amino acids. The CDR3 reads CASSKLAGEVGELFF.